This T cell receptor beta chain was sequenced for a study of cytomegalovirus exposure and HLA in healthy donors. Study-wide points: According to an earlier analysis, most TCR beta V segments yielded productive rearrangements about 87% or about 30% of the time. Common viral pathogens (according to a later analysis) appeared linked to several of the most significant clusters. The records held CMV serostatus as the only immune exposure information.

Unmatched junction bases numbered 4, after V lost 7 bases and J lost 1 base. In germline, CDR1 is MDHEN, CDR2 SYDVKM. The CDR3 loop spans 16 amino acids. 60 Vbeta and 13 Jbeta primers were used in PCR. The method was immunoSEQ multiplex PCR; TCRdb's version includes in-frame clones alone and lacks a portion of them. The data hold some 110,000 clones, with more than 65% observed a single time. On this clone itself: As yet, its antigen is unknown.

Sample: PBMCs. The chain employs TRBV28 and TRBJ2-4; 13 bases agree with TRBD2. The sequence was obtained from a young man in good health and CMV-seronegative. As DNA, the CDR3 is TGTGCCAGCAAACTAGCGGGAGGGCCGGCCAAAAACATTCAGTACTTC. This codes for CASKLAGGPAKNIQYF.